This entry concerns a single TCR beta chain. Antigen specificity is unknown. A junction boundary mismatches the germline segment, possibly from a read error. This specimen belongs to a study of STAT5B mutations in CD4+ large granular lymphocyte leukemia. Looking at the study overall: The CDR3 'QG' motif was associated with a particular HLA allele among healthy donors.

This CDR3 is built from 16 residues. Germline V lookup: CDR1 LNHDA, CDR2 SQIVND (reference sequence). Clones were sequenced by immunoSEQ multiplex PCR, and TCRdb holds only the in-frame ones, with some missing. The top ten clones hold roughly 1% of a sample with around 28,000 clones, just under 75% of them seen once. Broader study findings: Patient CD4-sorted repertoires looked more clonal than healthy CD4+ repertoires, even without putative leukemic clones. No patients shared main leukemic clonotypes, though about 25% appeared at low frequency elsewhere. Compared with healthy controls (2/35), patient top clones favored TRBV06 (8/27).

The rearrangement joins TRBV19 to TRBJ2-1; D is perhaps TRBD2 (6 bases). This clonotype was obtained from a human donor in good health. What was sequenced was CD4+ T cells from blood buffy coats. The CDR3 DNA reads TGTGCCAGTAGTATGGTGACTAGTCGAGATCGGAATGGGCAGTTCTTC. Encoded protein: CASSMVTSRDRNGQFF.